One TCR beta chain is described in this entry. Time point specified: cycle 4 day 1 (C4D1), after five to seven weeks of nivolumab. Relapse was seen in all patients after autologous stem cell transplantation, and brentuximab vedotin exposure was variable. V dropped 3 bases and J dropped 5; count of bases not matched to a gene: 9. The CDR3 is made up of 15 amino acids. Germline V CDR1 and CDR2: SQVTM, ANQGSEA. The data stem from a study of PD-1 blockade in classical Hodgkin lymphoma. Assay: immunoSEQ multiplex PCR; the TCRdb copy retains only in-frame clones and omits some. The data contain roughly 96,000 clones, about 93% of them seen just once; the ten biggest clones take up approximately 2%.

The sequence derives from a human donor with classical Hodgkin lymphoma. Material: peripheral blood mononuclear cells (PBMCs), obtained before the fourth cycle of nivolumab. This chain links TRBV29-1 with TRBJ2-3; 9 positions agree with TRBD1. The CDR3 DNA reads as TGCAGCGTTGATTCCTACGGGACAGGGCAAGATACGCAGTATTTT. Protein: CSVDSYGTGQDTQYF.